This TCR beta chain was captured by sequencing in a study of T cells in Graves' hyperthyroidism and ophthalmopathy. CDR1 and CDR2 from the germline V gene are ENHRY and SYGVKD. Between the trimmed V and J ends, which lost 8 bases and 5 bases, there was a span of 13 bases. CDR3 length: 12 amino acids. It was RNA transcripts that yielded the amplified TCR beta CDR3 regions. HTBI primers were the set used in a first-round RT-PCR of the TCR CDR3. One entry per CDR3 protein, called by TCRdb with MiXCR from the multiplex PCR reads. This sample has about 600,000 distinct CDR3 sequences, with approximately 15% found just once. Findings and limits, study-wide: The authors' 13 V-J model separated ophthalmopathy from stable hyperthyroidism.

Orbital computed tomography and thyroid ultrasound, together with serum TRAb and thyroxine and clinical symptoms, were used for diagnoses. Regarding this clonotype: The antigen remains unidentified.

This chain connects TRBV10-3 to TRBJ2-7; D gene uncertain. The TCR comes from a woman between 40 and 55 years old with Graves' ophthalmopathy. Sequences were obtained from blood. CDR3 residues: CAIQAPGDEQYF. The CDR3 region has the DNA TGTGCCATCCAGGCCCCAGGTGACGAGCAGTACTTC.